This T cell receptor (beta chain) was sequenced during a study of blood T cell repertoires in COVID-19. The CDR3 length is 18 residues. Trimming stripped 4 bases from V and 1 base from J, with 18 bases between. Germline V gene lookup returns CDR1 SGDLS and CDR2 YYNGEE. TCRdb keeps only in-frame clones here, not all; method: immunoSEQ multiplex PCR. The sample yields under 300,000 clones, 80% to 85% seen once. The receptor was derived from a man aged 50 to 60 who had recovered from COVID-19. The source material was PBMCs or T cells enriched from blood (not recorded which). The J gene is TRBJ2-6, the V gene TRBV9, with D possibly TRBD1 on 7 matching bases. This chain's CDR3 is CASSRGQGGGSGANVLTF. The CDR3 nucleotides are TGTGCCAGCAGCAGGGGGCAAGGGGGAGGATCTGGGGCCAACGTCCTGACTTTC.